One sample yielded the 3 T cell receptor beta chains listed below, sequenced in a study of regulatory T cells in long-lasting Graves disease. Time point here: newly diagnosed GD, antithyroid drugs for less than 3 months. The TCR library was prepared using RNA isolated from PBMCs. The TCR beta library used iRepertoire HTBI primers with Arm-PCR amplification of CDR3. Each CDR3 protein gets one entry after TCRdb re-called the multiplex PCR reads with MiXCR. The repertoire has around 480,000 distinct CDR3 sequences, approximately 16% of them found once; the top ten carry about 25%. This sample also belongs to another study, concerning T cells in Graves' hyperthyroidism and ophthalmopathy.

The material sequenced was peripheral blood mononuclear cells (PBMCs), taken at new diagnosis, from a patient treated with antithyroid drugs. Every receptor here comes from a woman aged 40 to 65 with Graves disease.

This clonotype was recorded many times. V usage is TRBV7-2 and J usage is TRBJ1-2; TRBD1 aligns across 9 bases. With V trimmed by 4 bases and J by 2 bases, 5 bases remained unmatched. The CDR3 runs to 15 residues. Germline-derived CDR1 and CDR2 are SGHTA and FQGNSA. CDR3 sequence (DNA): TGTGCCAGCAGCTCACGGACAGGGGCCAACTATGGCTACACCTTC. This codes for CASSSRTGANYGYTF.

This clonotype was counted ten times or more. The chain joins TRBV28 to TRBJ1-6, with 9 bases matching TRBD1. Germline CDR1 reads MDHEN; CDR2 reads SYDVKM. The V gene end was trimmed by 8 bases and the J gene end by 8 bases; junction bases not matched to a gene: 1. The CDR3 is 12 amino acids. CDR3 residues: CASRDRDSPLHF. For the CDR3, the DNA is TGTGCCAGCCGGGACAGGGATTCACCCCTCCACTTT.

At least ten counts were recorded for this clonotype. The rearrangement joins TRBV18 to TRBJ2-5; D is possibly TRBD1 (5 bases). CDR3 length equals 14 residues. Trimming removed 3 bases from V and 7 bases from J, with 15 bases in between. The germline V gene has CDR1 KGHSH and CDR2 LQKENI. The CDR3 DNA reads as TGTGCCAGCTCACCCGTCAGGGTTAACGGGACCCAGTACTTC. This gives the protein CASSPVRVNGTQYF.